The 16 T cell receptor beta chains listed next were all sequenced from one sample in a study of human T cells and chemical hapten exposure. TCRdb analysed the RACE reads with MiXCR anew, one entry per CDR3 protein. Of more than 150,000 distinct CDR3 sequences listed, 25% to 35% were seen once; the top ten hold nearly 3%. Regarding time point: pre-sensitization, week 0. Treatment denoted: therapeutic diphenylcyclopropenone sensitization with weekly scalp DPC. The sample here was whole blood, taken in connection with sensitization to the hapten diphenylcyclopropenone (DPC). The source of these receptors is a woman between 25 and 40 years old with alopecia areata. Some clones in this sample may be carry-over from other donors' samples.

Here the CDR3 DNA reads TGCAGCTCACAGGGAGGGCTAGCCAGTGAGCAGTTCTTC. It specifies CSSQGGLASEQFF. The rearrangement uses TRBV29-1 and TRBJ2-1, with D possibly matching TRBD2 (7 bases). The CDR3 runs to 13 residues. CDR1 is SQVTM, CDR2 ANQGSEA, per germline. V shed 8 bases and J shed 9 bases, with 20 bases lying between them.

The CDR3, as DNA: TGCAGCGCGGGATTTCTTGCTAGCGGGAGACTAGATACGCAGTATTTT. Translation gives CSAGFLASGRLDTQYF. J is TRBJ2-3 and V is TRBV29-1; TRBD2 matches 10 bases. Trimming took 7 bases from V and 5 from J; bases not matched to a gene: 15. Germline V gene sequence: CDR1 SQVTM, CDR2 ANQGSEA. This CDR3 is built from 16 residues.

V is TRBV9 and J is TRBJ2-3; D call uncertain. This CDR3 comprises 14 residues. V dropped 0 bases and J dropped 3 bases, with 8 bases sitting between them. Looked up from germline, CDR1 is SGDLS and CDR2 is YYNGEE. The CDR3 nucleotides read TGTGCCAGCAGCGTAGGAACCGAAACAGATACGCAGTATTTT. Translated: CASSVGTETDTQYF.

The sample holds many counts of this clonotype. The CDR3 region is CASSHRDRVLDGYTF. Written as DNA, the CDR3 is TGCGCCAGCAGCCACCGGGACAGGGTGCTCGATGGCTACACCTTC. The genes are TRBV4-3 and TRBJ1-2; 9 bases match TRBD1. J lost 6 bases, V lost 3 bases, and 8 bases had no gene match. Germline V gives CDR1 LGHNA, CDR2 YSLEER. This CDR3 has 15 amino acids.

The rearrangement uses TRBV2 and TRBJ1-6, with 9 bases aligning to TRBD1. The CDR3 is 14 residues long. CDR1 is SNHLY, CDR2 FYNNEI, per germline. Germline trimming cut 4 bases from V and 10 bases from J; bases unmatched to any gene: 5. In DNA, the CDR3 is TGTGCCAGCAGTGTCAACAGGGGGCAATCACCCCTCCACTTT. Translated: CASSVNRGQSPLHF.

As concerns this clonotype: The conserved phenylalanine or tryptophan normally closing the CDR3 is absent here, so this likely arose from a read error. Because the CDR3's place on the DNA is in doubt, the DNA is left out and the CDR3 is given as listed by TCRdb. The chain employs TRBV27 and TRBJ1-2; the table names TRBD1, a call not compared with the DNA. Germline CDR1 MNHEY, CDR2 SMNVEV (reference sequence). The CDR3 spans 13 residues, counting both ends. CDR3 protein: CASSLSAVGTVSL.

This clonotype has just a few counts. V usage is TRBV7-8 and J usage is TRBJ1-2; 9 bases line up with TRBD1. This CDR3 has 17 residues. CDR1 and CDR2 from the germline V gene are SGHVS and FQNEAQ. Germline trimming cut 5 bases from V and 6 bases from J; bases unmatched to any gene: 16. The CDR3 region is CASSKRGRDREGHGYTF. The DNA for the CDR3 is TGTGCCAGCAGCAAAAGGGGTCGGGACAGGGAAGGTCATGGCTACACCTTC.

V is TRBV28 and J is TRBJ1-2; 9 positions match TRBD1. Looked up from germline, CDR1 is MDHEN and CDR2 is SYDVKM. The CDR3 is 13 residues long. Trimming at V came to 6 bases and at J to 5 bases, leaving 4 bases not matched to a gene. The CDR3 region has the DNA TGTGCCAGCAGGACGGGACAGGGTTATGGCTACACCTTC. Its protein product is CASRTGQGYGYTF.

This chain uses TRBV2 with TRBJ1-1; no clear D gene. V dropped 7 bases and J dropped 0 bases, with 12 bases sitting between them. CDR1 is SNHLY, CDR2 FYNNEI, per germline. The CDR3 sequence is 14 residues long. Here the CDR3 reads CASITRGMNTEAFF. For the CDR3, the DNA is TGTGCCAGCATAACGCGGGGAATGAACACTGAAGCTTTCTTT.

This clonotype was seen ten or more times. The genes are TRBV20-1 and TRBJ2-4, with D perhaps TRBD2 (5 bases). The germline CDR1 and CDR2 sequences are DFQATT and SNEGSKA (reference sequence). V was clipped by 6 bases and J by 4 bases, with 13 bases between them. The length of the CDR3 is 13 residues. The CDR3 loop reads CSAYTGMKNIQYF. In DNA form, the CDR3 reads TGCAGTGCGTATACCGGGATGAAAAACATTCAGTACTTC.

This clonotype was found once. The rearrangement uses TRBV7-2 and TRBJ1-2; D not certain. CDR1 and CDR2 (germline): SGHTA, FQGNSA. CDR3 length equals 12 residues. The V end was cut by 1 base, the J end by 7 bases, with 7 bases between. CDR3 nucleotides: TGTGCCAGCAGCTTAGAGACACTTGGCTACACCTTC. Protein product: CASSLETLGYTF.

The genes are TRBV3-1 and TRBJ2-1; TRBD2 aligns across 12 bases. CDR3 length: 18 residues. V lost 1 base to trimming and J lost 0 bases; unmatched junction nucleotides: 4. Germline CDR1 is LGHDT and CDR2 is YNNKEL (reference sequence). CDR3 residues: CASSQAGTSGLSYNEQFF. CDR3 sequence (DNA): TGTGCCAGCAGCCAAGCCGGGACTAGCGGGCTCTCCTACAATGAGCAGTTCTTC.

This chain uses TRBV6-2 or TRBV6-3 with TRBJ2-7; no clear D. Germline V gene data show CDR1 as MNHEY and CDR2 as SVGEGT. The CDR3 contains 11 residues. The V and J ends lost 6 bases and 6 bases respectively, with 9 bases between them. The CDR3 spells CASSRPGEQYF. The DNA for the CDR3 is TGTGCCAGCAGCCGACCTGGCGAGCAGTACTTC.

This clonotype was detected a few times. The rearrangement links TRBV12-3 or TRBV12-4 to TRBJ1-4; no clear D. The CDR3 is 13 amino acids. Trimming shortened V by 2 bases and J by 4 bases, and 5 bases separated the two germline ends. The CDR3 nucleotides read TGTGCCAGCAGTTTAAACCATAATGAAAAACTGTTTTTT. Amino acid sequence: CASSLNHNEKLFF.

V and J are TRBV28 and TRBJ1-5; possible D gene TRBD1, 6 bases. The V gene lost 10 bases and the J gene lost 6 bases, with 19 bases spanning the gap. This CDR3 region has 14 residues. Per germline, CDR1 MDHEN and CDR2 SYDVKM. CDR3 sequence: CAIAIRGPTQPQHF. CDR3 DNA sequence: TGTGCCATCGCGATCCGGGGGCCTACTCAGCCCCAGCATTTT.

V gene TRBV10-3 combines with J gene TRBJ1-2; D gene uncertain. Germline CDR1 and CDR2: ENHRY and SYGVKD. This CDR3 contains 12 residues. Trimming took off 2 bases at V and 8 bases at J, with 9 bases between the two ends. The CDR3 reads CAISEESGGYTF. CDR3 nucleotide sequence: TGTGCCATCAGTGAGGAAAGCGGGGGCTACACCTTC.